This T cell receptor (beta chain) was documented in a study of post-analysis software for immune sequencing data. Study-level background: Multiple sclerosis in the patients followed relapsing-remitting, secondary progressive and progressive-relapsing courses. Study-level points and caveats: The study found significantly lower normalized Chao1 diversity in multiple sclerosis patients than in controls. Patients carried several TRBV segments more frequently than controls did, and TRBV5-6, TRBV5-1 and TRBV20-1 were among them.

This clonotype was detected a few times. Its specificity is unknown. V was clipped by 3 bases and J by 3 bases, with 24 bases between them. The CDR3 contains 18 residues. The TCR beta cDNA libraries carried unique molecular identifiers. Each sample of about 0.9 to 10 million input T cells yielded around 500,000 cDNA molecules, so each molecule approximated one T cell. TCRdb recomputed calls from the PCR reads with MiXCR, one row per CDR3 protein. The sample holds over 700,000 distinct CDR3 sequences, 25% to 30% seen once. The receptor was isolated from a girl aged 5 to 17 with multiple sclerosis. The V call is TRBV12-3 or TRBV12-4, the J call TRBJ2-7, with D possibly matching TRBD2 (6 bases). Sequencing was carried out using blood. CDR3 DNA: TGTGCCAGCAGTTTCTCCGAGGCTGTGAGCGGGTTTAGCTACGAGCAGTACTTC. It translates to CASSFSEAVSGFSYEQYF.